This T cell receptor beta chain was retrieved from a study of cytomegalovirus exposure and HLA in healthy donors. PCR involved 60 Vbeta and 13 Jbeta primers. Profiled with immunoSEQ multiplex PCR; TCRdb holds only in-frame clones, not every one. The sample's table shows fewer than 110,000 clones. Study-wide findings and caveats: It was about 150 TCR beta chains that were listed as cytomegalovirus-associated. Later analysis placed DRB1 highest and HLA-C lowest in TCR association rates, which differed by HLA locus. Some V segments (TRBV6-2 and TRBV6-3 among them) were excluded as indistinguishable. Most TCRs appeared rarely, but some public TCRs recurred in many donors.

Notes on this clone: Its antigen is unknown.

The V end was cut by 3 bases, the J end by 5 bases, with 19 bases between. The CDR3 is made up of 15 amino acids. Germline assignment: CDR1 GTSNPN and CDR2 SVGIG (reference sequence). This sequence originates from a man between 35 and 55 years old in good health and CMV-seronegative. V and J are TRBV30 and TRBJ1-2; D is undetermined. The sequenced material came from PBMCs. This chain's CDR3 is CAWSPMVLTVYGYTF. CDR3 DNA sequence: TGTGCCTGGAGCCCTATGGTTCTTACAGTTTATGGCTACACCTTC.